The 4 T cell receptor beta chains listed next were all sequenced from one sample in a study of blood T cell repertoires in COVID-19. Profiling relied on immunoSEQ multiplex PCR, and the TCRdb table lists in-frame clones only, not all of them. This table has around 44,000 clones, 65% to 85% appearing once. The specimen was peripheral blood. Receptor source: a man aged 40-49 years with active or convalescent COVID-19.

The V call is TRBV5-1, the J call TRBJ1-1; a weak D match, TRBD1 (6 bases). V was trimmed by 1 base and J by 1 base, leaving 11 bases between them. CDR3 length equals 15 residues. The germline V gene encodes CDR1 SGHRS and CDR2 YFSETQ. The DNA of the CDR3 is TGCGCCAGCAGCTTGACGGGACACCGGAACACTGAAGCTTTCTTT. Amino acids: CASSLTGHRNTEAFF.

CDR3 sequence reads: CAWNRGGAWELFF. The CDR3 nucleotides are TGTGCCTGGAATCGGGGGGGGGCCTGGGAGCTGTTTTTT. This chain uses TRBV30 with TRBJ2-2, with 8 bases matching TRBD2. The V and J ends lost 4 bases and 9 bases, in that order; junction bases with no gene match: 7. The CDR3 runs 13 residues. Germline V lookup: CDR1 GTSNPN, CDR2 SVGIG (reference sequence).

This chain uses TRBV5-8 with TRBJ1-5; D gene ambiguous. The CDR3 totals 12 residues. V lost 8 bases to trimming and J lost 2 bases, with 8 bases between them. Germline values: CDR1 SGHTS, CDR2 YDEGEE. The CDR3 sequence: CASRRGNQPQHF. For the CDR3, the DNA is TGTGCCAGTAGACGGGGCAATCAGCCCCAGCATTTT.

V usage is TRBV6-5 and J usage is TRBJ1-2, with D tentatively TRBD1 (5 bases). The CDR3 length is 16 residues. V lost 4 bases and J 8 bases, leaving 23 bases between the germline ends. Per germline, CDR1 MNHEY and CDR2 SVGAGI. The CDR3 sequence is CASSSYGTGGYKGYTF. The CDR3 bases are TGTGCCAGCAGTTCTTACGGGACGGGAGGGTATAAGGGCTACACCTTC.